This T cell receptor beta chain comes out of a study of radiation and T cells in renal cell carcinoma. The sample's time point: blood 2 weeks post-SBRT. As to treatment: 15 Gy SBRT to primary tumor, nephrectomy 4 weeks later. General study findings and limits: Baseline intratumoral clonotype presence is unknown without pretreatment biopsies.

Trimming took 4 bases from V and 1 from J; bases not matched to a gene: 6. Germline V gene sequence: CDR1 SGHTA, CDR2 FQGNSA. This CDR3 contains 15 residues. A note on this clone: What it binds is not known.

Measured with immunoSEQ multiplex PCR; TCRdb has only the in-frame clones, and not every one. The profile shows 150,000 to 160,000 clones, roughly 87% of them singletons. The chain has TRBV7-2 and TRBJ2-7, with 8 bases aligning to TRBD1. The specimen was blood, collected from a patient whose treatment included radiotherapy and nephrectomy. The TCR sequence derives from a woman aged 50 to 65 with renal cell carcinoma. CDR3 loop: CASSSTGQGSYEQYF. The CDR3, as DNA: TGTGCCAGCAGCTCCACCGGACAGGGATCCTACGAGCAGTACTTC.